This T cell receptor (beta chain) was sequenced for a study of blood T cell repertoires in COVID-19. For the study at large: Researchers got acute and convalescent COVID-19 samples from the United States, Italy and Spain.

Authors' methods: Estimation of nucleated cell counts was performed using reference gene primer amplification. Repertoires were generated with immunoSEQ multiplex PCR, while TCRdb's copy carries only in-frame clones and drops some. V, J and clone size are taken as reported in that table, and D and trimming were inferred from the DNA itself. The table includes about 270,000 clones, roughly nine tenths detected once. This clone appeared a single time. The study assigned cohorts using participant-reported clinical history. Resolution of symptoms, clearance, or two negative PCRs was present in recovered Cohort 3 donors. The V end lost 5 bases, the J end lost 2 bases, and 12 bases lay between the germline ends. Germline V gene lookup returns CDR1 SGHTA and CDR2 FQGNSA. The CDR3 is 15 residues long.

Sequencing was performed on PBMCs or T cells enriched from blood (not recorded which). The receptor was derived from a woman aged 55-75 years who had recovered from COVID-19. This chain connects TRBV7-2 to TRBJ1-4; TRBD1 might be the D (5 bases). CDR3 in amino acids: CASSGQGATNEKLFF. The CDR3 coding sequence is TGTGCCAGCAGCGGTCAAGGGGCCACTAATGAAAAACTGTTTTTT. Using reference TRBV7-2 and TRBJ1-4 for the parts outside the CDR3, the full variable domain is GAGVSQSPSNKVTEKGKDVELRCDPISGHTALYWYRQSLGQGLEFLIYFQGNSAPDKSGLPSDRFSAERTGGSVSTLTIQRTQQEDSAVYLCASSGQGATNEKLFFGSGTQLSVL.